This T cell receptor beta chain was sequenced during a study of cytomegalovirus exposure and HLA in healthy donors. Broader study findings: Cytomegalovirus-associated TCR beta chains were listed, numbering 164.

A word on this clone: Its antigen is still unknown.

The PCR employed 60 Vbeta primers together with 13 Jbeta primers. The assay was immunoSEQ multiplex PCR, and TCRdb's table has in-frame clones only and misses some. The sample lists 150,000 to 180,000 clones, roughly 74% occurring once. CDR1 and CDR2 (germline): SGHNT, YYREEE (reference sequence). V lost 2 bases and J lost 0; bases outside the gene matches: 8. The CDR3 covers 17 residues. The specimen was PBMCs. The V and J genes are TRBV5-4 and TRBJ2-5; 9 nucleotides match TRBD2. The receptor was derived from a man aged 18 to 29 in good health and CMV-seronegative. CDR3 residues: CASSFAGGSGNQETQYF. The CDR3 region has the DNA TGTGCCAGCAGCTTTGCGGGGGGGTCAGGCAACCAAGAGACCCAGTACTTC.